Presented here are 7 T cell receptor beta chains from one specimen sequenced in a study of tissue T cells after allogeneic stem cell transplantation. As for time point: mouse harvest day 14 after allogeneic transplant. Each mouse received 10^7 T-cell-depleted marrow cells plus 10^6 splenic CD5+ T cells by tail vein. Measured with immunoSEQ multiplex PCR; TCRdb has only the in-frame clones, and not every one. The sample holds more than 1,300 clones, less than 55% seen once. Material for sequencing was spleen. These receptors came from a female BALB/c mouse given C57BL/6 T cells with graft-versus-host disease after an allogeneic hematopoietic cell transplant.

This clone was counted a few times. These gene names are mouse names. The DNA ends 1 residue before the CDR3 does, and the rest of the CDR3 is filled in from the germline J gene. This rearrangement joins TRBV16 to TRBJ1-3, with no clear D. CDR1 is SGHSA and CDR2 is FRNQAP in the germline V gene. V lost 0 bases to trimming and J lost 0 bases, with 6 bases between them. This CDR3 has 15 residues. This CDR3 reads CASSLDSPSGNTLYF. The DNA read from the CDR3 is TGTGCAAGCAGCTTAGACAGCCCTTCTGGAAATACGCTCTAT.

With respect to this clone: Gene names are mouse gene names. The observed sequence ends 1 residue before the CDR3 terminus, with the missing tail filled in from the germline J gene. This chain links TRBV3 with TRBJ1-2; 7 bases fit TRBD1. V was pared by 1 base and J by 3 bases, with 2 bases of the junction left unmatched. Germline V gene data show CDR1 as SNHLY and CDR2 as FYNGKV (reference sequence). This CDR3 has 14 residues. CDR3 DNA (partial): TGTGCCAGCAGCTTAGTAGGGGGCGACTCCGACTACACC. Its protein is CASSLVGGDSDYT. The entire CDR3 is CASSLVGGDSDYTF.

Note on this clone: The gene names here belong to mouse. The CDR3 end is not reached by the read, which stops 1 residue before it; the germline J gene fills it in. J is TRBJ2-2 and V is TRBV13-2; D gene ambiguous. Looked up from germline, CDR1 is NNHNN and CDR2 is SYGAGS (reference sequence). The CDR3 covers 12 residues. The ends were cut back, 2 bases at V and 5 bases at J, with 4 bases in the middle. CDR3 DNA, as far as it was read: TGTGCCAGCGGTGACCAAACCGGGCAGCTCTAC. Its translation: CASGDQTGQLY. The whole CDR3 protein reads CASGDQTGQLYF.

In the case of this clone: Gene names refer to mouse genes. The CDR3 is CASSHWGASQNTLYF. The part of the CDR3 DNA that was read is TGTGCCAGCAGCCATTGGGGGGCTAGTCAAAACACCTTGTAC. The chain employs TRBV5 and TRBJ2-4; TRBD2 is a possible D gene (7 bases). The missing CDR3 end, 1 residue past where the read stops, is filled in from the germline J gene. V lost 3 bases and J 0 bases, leaving 10 bases between the germline ends. CDR1 and CDR2 (germline): LGHNA, YNLKQL (reference sequence). The CDR3 length is 15 residues.

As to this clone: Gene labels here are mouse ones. The DNA read from the CDR3 is TGTGCCAGCAGGGACTGGGGGGGCGCGAGGACCTTGTAC. Translated, it gives CASRDWGGARTLY. In full, the CDR3 is CASRDWGGARTLYF. The chain combines TRBV4 with TRBJ2-4; 13 bases fit TRBD2. The read is 1 residue too short to cover the CDR3 end, so that end is filled in from the germline J gene. V lost 6 bases and J lost 9; bases outside the gene matches: 6. Germline V gene lookup returns CDR1 LGHDT and CDR2 YNNKQL (reference sequence). This CDR3 contains 14 residues.

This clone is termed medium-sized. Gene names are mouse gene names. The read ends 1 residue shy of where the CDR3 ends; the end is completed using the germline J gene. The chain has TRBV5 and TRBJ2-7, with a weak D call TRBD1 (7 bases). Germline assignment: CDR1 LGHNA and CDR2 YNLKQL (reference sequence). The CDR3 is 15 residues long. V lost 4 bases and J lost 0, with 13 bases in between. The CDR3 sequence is CASSPRGGSSYEQYF. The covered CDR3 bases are TGTGCCAGCAGCCCTCGAGGGGGCAGCTCCTATGAACAGTAC.

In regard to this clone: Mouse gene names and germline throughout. The part of the CDR3 DNA that was read is TGTGCCAGCGGTGATAGGCTGGGTGGTGAACAGTAC. Protein product: CASGDRLGGEQY. The entire CDR3 sequence reads CASGDRLGGEQYF. The chain employs TRBV13-2 and TRBJ2-7, with D possibly matching TRBD2 (5 bases). The DNA ends 1 residue before the CDR3 does, and the rest of the CDR3 is filled in from the germline J gene. Trimming shortened V by 1 base and J by 6 bases, and 11 bases separated the two germline ends. Looked up from germline, CDR1 is NNHNN and CDR2 is SYGAGS (reference sequence). The CDR3 loop spans 13 amino acids.